This TCR beta chain originates from a study of shared clonotypes between healthy human individuals. This CDR3 is built from 13 residues. The V end lost 5 bases, the J end lost 2 bases, and 6 bases lay between the germline ends. Germline assignment: CDR1 MNHEY and CDR2 SMNVEV (reference sequence). This clone is a singleton in its sample. Its antigen is not known. Overall study results and limits: Naive subsets generally had larger estimated richness than memory subsets.

This table comes from immunoSEQ multiplex PCR, and its TCRdb copy is limited to in-frame clones, with some not included. The sample lists 2.3 million or so clones, 90% to 95% occurring once. The source material was naive CD4+ T cells from PBMCs. Subset given: CD45RA+ positively selected. The sequence came from a man younger than 35 in good health. Some clones in this sample may be carry-over from other donors' samples. The rearrangement uses TRBV27 and TRBJ2-2; D gene unclear. The CDR3 region has the DNA TGTGCCAGCAGTGCTATAAACACCGGGGAGCTGTTTTTT. Residues: CASSAINTGELFF.